This T cell receptor beta chain comes out of a study of blood T cell repertoires in COVID-19. Background on the study: Spain, Italy and the United States supplied samples that represented acute and convalescent COVID-19. The cDNA or gDNA used as material had been derived from T cells, B-cell-depleted T cells, or PBMCs.

Cohorts were determined from participant-reported clinical history. This CDR3 region has 14 residues. The germline V gene has CDR1 MRHNA and CDR2 SNTAGT. Trimming removed 6 bases from V and 10 bases from J, with 19 bases in between. In the authors' methods: The authors estimated nucleated cell counts from reference gene primer amplification. Only in-frame clones appear in the TCRdb table, and some are missing; sequencing was by immunoSEQ multiplex PCR. V and J calls and clone size are given by that table; D and trimming were obtained from the DNA. The table has about 230,000 clones, around nine tenths seen once. This clone was seen only a few times.

Sample: PBMCs or T cells enriched from blood (not recorded which). The chain is built from TRBV6-4 and TRBJ1-5; D not certain. The TCR originated in a woman under 40 who had been exposed to COVID-19. The CDR3 region is CASRVRDCIDPQHF. DNA for the CDR3: TGTGCCAGCAGGGTCCGGGATTGCATTGATCCCCAGCATTTT.